Below, 26 T cell receptor beta chains from the same sample are listed, as sequenced in a study of T cell repertoires in cytomegalovirus infection. TCRdb processed the reads anew with MiXCR; each CDR3 protein has one entry. Altogether 200,000 to 250,000 distinct CDR3 sequences are present, roughly 22% being singletons, with the ten largest covering about 20%. Sequenced input: CD8+ T cells from PBMCs. All receptors come from a human donor in good health (CMV status not recorded). Some clones in this sample may be carry-over from other donors' samples.

This clonotype turned up a few times. This chain links TRBV11-2 with TRBJ2-3; no clear D. The germline gives CDR1 SGHAT, CDR2 FQNNGV. The CDR3 is 14 amino acids. V was clipped by 2 bases and J by 1 base, with 7 bases between them. The CDR3: CASSLLPGTDTQYF. For the CDR3, the DNA is TGTGCCAGCAGCTTATTACCAGGCACAGATACGCAGTATTTT.

This clonotype appeared many times. The J gene is TRBJ2-7, the V gene TRBV19, with D uncertain. V was cut by 3 bases and J by 6 bases, with 12 bases left in between. Germline V gives CDR1 LNHDA, CDR2 SQIVND (reference sequence). The CDR3 is made up of 13 amino acids. The CDR3 loop reads CASSMRSALEQYF. The CDR3 DNA follows: TGTGCCAGTAGTATGAGATCGGCGCTCGAGCAGTACTTC.

V is TRBV10-3 and J is TRBJ1-2; 7 positions match TRBD1. There are 16 residues in the CDR3. J lost 0 bases, V lost 4 bases, and 8 bases had no gene match. Germline values: CDR1 ENHRY, CDR2 SYGVKD. The CDR3, as DNA: TGTGCCATCAGTGGGGAGGACAGGAACCCTAACTATGGCTACACCTTC. Translating it yields CAISGEDRNPNYGYTF.

A few counts support this clonotype. The chain couples TRBV20-1 to TRBJ1-1; perhaps TRBD1 as D (6 bases). The CDR3 loop spans 13 amino acids. Deletions cut 1 base from V and 2 bases from J, with 8 bases between. Per the germline V gene, CDR1 is DFQATT and CDR2 is SNEGSKA (reference sequence). CDR3 sequence (DNA): TGCAGTGCTAGAGGGGGACACAACACTGAAGCTTTCTTT. This translates into CSARGGHNTEAFF.

V usage is TRBV27 and J usage is TRBJ2-1; 7 bases map to TRBD1. V lost 6 bases and J lost 5; bases outside the gene matches: 4. Germline V lookup: CDR1 MNHEY, CDR2 SMNVEV (reference sequence). This CDR3 has 13 amino acids. The CDR3 DNA reads as TGTGCCAGCAGCTATGGGACAGACAATGAGCAGTTCTTC. It specifies CASSYGTDNEQFF.

This clonotype was detected only a few times. For the CDR3, the DNA is TGTGCCAGCAGCGCAGGGACTAGCTGGCTAGACGAGCAGTACTTC. As protein: CASSAGTSWLDEQYF. This chain links TRBV7-2 with TRBJ2-7, with 9 bases aligning to TRBD2. The germline V gene has CDR1 SGHTA and CDR2 FQGNSA. The CDR3 spans 15 residues. V lost 5 bases, J lost 5 bases, and 10 bases stayed unmatched.

The sample holds many counts of this clonotype. The chain carries TRBV10-3 and TRBJ2-7; possibly TRBD2 for D (6 bases). This CDR3 region has 13 residues. Germline V gene sequence: CDR1 ENHRY, CDR2 SYGVKD. V was pared by 7 bases and J by 0 bases, with 10 bases between. Written as DNA, the CDR3 is TGTGCCATCAAAGGAGGGAGCTCCTACGAGCAGTACTTC. As protein: CAIKGGSSYEQYF.

This clonotype was observed a few times. The chain links TRBV7-2 to TRBJ1-2; D is possibly TRBD1 (5 bases). CDR1 SGHTA and CDR2 FQGNSA come from the germline V gene. V dropped 5 bases and J dropped 4 bases, with 20 bases sitting between them. The CDR3 extends over 16 amino acids. The CDR3 here is CASSPAGGYPSYGYTF. The CDR3 region has the DNA TGTGCCAGCAGCCCAGCTGGGGGGTACCCATCCTATGGCTACACCTTC.

A few counts support this clonotype. The rearrangement links TRBV7-9 to TRBJ1-2, with 8 bases aligning to TRBD1. This CDR3 has 15 residues. J gave up 8 bases and V 5 bases, and 13 bases lay outside the gene matches. Germline assignment: CDR1 SEHNR and CDR2 FQNEAQ (reference sequence). This chain's CDR3 is CASSPTGQGKDGYTF. The CDR3 bases are TGTGCCAGCAGCCCGACTGGACAGGGAAAGGACGGCTACACCTTC. Variable domain in full (rest from reference TRBV7-9 and TRBJ1-2): DTGVSQNPRHKITKRGQNVTFRCDPISEHNRLYWYRQTLGQGPEFLTYFQNEAQLEKSRLLSDRFSAERPKGSFSTLEIQRTEQGDSAMYLCASSPTGQGKDGYTFGSGTRLTVV.

On this clonotype: This may be a read error: a much more frequent sequence differs by one nucleotide. The V gene is TRBV7-6, the J gene TRBJ2-7; 8 bases align to TRBD1. In germline, CDR1 is SGHVS, CDR2 FNYEAQ. The CDR3 spans 14 residues. The CDR3 region has the DNA TGTACCAGCAGCCCTCCGGACAGGGCCCACGAGCAGTACTTC. Translated: CTSSPPDRAHEQYF.

This clonotype has more than one count but fewer than ten. V and J are TRBV19 and TRBJ2-1, with 7 bases fitting TRBD2. This CDR3 has 16 residues. J was trimmed by 2 bases and V by 5 bases; bases with no gene match: 9. Per germline, CDR1 LNHDA and CDR2 SQIVND (reference sequence). The CDR3 is CASSWNSGLAYNEQFF. The CDR3 bases are TGTGCCAGTAGTTGGAATAGCGGGCTGGCCTACAATGAGCAGTTCTTC.

The chain combines TRBV7-9 with TRBJ2-5; D not resolved. The V gene's germline CDR1 is SEHNR and CDR2 FQNEAQ (reference sequence). The CDR3 sequence is 14 residues long. V was cut by 5 bases and J by 5 bases, with 15 bases left in between. CDR3 protein: CASSPAEGRETQYF. The CDR3 DNA reads as TGTGCCAGCAGCCCCGCGGAAGGGCGTGAGACCCAGTACTTC.

This clonotype was counted many times. The chain has TRBV6-6 and TRBJ2-7; weak D call: TRBD1 (5 bases). CDR1 is MNHNY and CDR2 is SVGAGI in the germline V gene (reference sequence). This CDR3 has 14 residues. Trimming removed 2 bases at V and 4 bases at J, with 12 bases between. CDR3 DNA: TGTGCCAGCAGTTACGACAGCAGTGTGTACGAGCAGTACTTC. As protein: CASSYDSSVYEQYF.

The CDR3 spells CASSLSPGEAFF. DNA of the CDR3: TGTGCCAGCAGCCTCAGTCCGGGGGAAGCTTTCTTT. The V call is TRBV3-1, the J call TRBJ1-1; no clear D. The CDR3 runs to 12 residues. CDR1 and CDR2 (germline): LGHDT, YNNKEL (reference sequence). V was clipped by 4 bases and J by 8 bases, with 11 bases between them.

V gene TRBV12-3 or TRBV12-4 combines with J gene TRBJ2-1, with D perhaps TRBD2 (6 bases). This CDR3 has 14 residues. V was clipped by 6 bases and J by 2 bases, with 11 bases between them. The CDR3 coding sequence is TGTGCCAGCAGCCCGACTAGTCCCTACAATGAGCAGTTCTTC. It translates to CASSPTSPYNEQFF.

Many counts were recorded for this clonotype. The chain carries TRBV11-1 and TRBJ2-1; 8 bases line up with TRBD1. CDR1 is SGHAT, CDR2 FQDESV, per germline (reference sequence). J lost 8 bases, V lost 5 bases, and 8 bases had no gene match. This CDR3 contains 14 residues. The CDR3, as DNA: TGTGCCAGCAGCCCCGAGGACAGGGTCGATGAGCAGTTCTTC. As protein: CASSPEDRVDEQFF.

The rearrangement joins TRBV6-2 or TRBV6-3 to TRBJ1-1, with D uncertain. This CDR3 comprises 13 residues. Germline V gene sequence: CDR1 MNHEY, CDR2 SVGEGT. The germline V and J ends were trimmed by 5 bases and 10 bases, with 17 bases remaining between them. In DNA, the CDR3 is TGTGCCAGCAGTCCTACAGTGGAGCCCGGAGCTTTCTTT. Translated: CASSPTVEPGAFF.

This chain connects TRBV7-8 to TRBJ2-6; D uncertain. Germline CDR1 and CDR2: SGHVS and FQNEAQ. V was clipped by 5 bases and J by 2 bases, with 10 bases between them. There are 15 residues in the CDR3. The CDR3 sequence: CASSPELTGANVLTF. The DNA of the CDR3 is TGTGCCAGCAGCCCTGAGCTTACTGGGGCCAACGTCCTGACTTTC.

The chain combines TRBV28 with TRBJ2-1; possibly TRBD2 for D (5 bases). V shed 6 bases and J shed 0 bases, with 18 bases lying between them. This CDR3 comprises 17 residues. CDR1 MDHEN and CDR2 SYDVKM come from the germline V gene. The CDR3 region has the DNA TGTGCCAGCAGGGGCGTTGAGGGCACGAGCTCCTACAATGAGCAGTTCTTC. It codes for CASRGVEGTSSYNEQFF.

The chain couples TRBV12-3 or TRBV12-4 to TRBJ1-4, with a possible D match to TRBD1 (6 bases). Trimming took off 1 base at V and 6 bases at J, with 6 bases between the two ends. This CDR3 region has 13 residues. CDR3 sequence: CASSLGTDEKLFF. For the CDR3, the DNA is TGTGCCAGCAGTTTAGGGACAGATGAAAAACTGTTTTTT.

This clonotype has only a few counts. J is TRBJ1-4 and V is TRBV2; D not resolved. The CDR3 sequence is 14 residues long. V was cut by 3 bases and J by 4 bases, with 9 bases left in between. Germline lookup yields CDR1 SNHLY and CDR2 FYNNEI. CDR3 sequence (DNA): TGTGCCAGCAGTGACGGAAGAGTTAATGAAAAACTGTTTTTT. The encoded protein is CASSDGRVNEKLFF.

The CDR3 DNA reads as TGTGCCAGCAGTTTTTTAGGTTCGAACACTGAAGCTTTCTTT. Amino acids: CASSFLGSNTEAFF. The chain has TRBV28 and TRBJ1-1, with D hard to call. The CDR3 contains 14 residues. Germline CDR1 reads MDHEN; CDR2 reads SYDVKM. V shed 3 bases and J shed 1 base, with 9 bases lying between them.

This chain uses TRBV28 with TRBJ2-5; possibly TRBD1 or TRBD2 for D (7 bases each). Trimming left V 7 bases short and J 2 bases short, with 17 bases between. From germline, CDR1 is MDHEN and CDR2 SYDVKM. The CDR3 contains 15 residues. The CDR3 nucleotides read TGTGCCAGCACCTCCCGGCAGGGGGGGCAAGAGACCCAGTACTTC. Encoded protein: CASTSRQGGQETQYF.

This clonotype was picked up a small number of times. This sequence joins TRBV12-3 or TRBV12-4 and TRBJ2-3; D is uncertain. Trimming shortened V by 0 bases and J by 5 bases, and 6 bases separated the two germline ends. CDR3 size: 13 residues. The CDR3 loop reads CASSLAPEDTQYF. The DNA of the CDR3 is TGTGCCAGCAGTTTAGCGCCGGAAGATACGCAGTATTTT.

The CDR3 nucleotides read TGCAGTGCTAGACTACTCGGCAGGGGATCCCTAGAGACCCAGTACTTC. Its translation: CSARLLGRGSLETQYF. This sequence joins TRBV20-1 and TRBJ2-5; possibly TRBD1 for D (6 bases). Trimming removed 2 bases at V and 4 bases at J, with 20 bases between. The germline CDR1 and CDR2 sequences are DFQATT and SNEGSKA (reference sequence). This CDR3 has 16 residues.

This clonotype was counted between two and nine times. The V gene is TRBV28, the J gene TRBJ1-5, with D perhaps matching TRBD1 (5 bases). The V and J ends lost 7 bases and 6 bases respectively, with 22 bases between them. This CDR3 has 16 amino acids. Germline V CDR1 and CDR2: MDHEN, SYDVKM. CDR3 nucleotides: TGTGCCAGCACCGCTTCTTTCCTGGGACTAGCTCAGCCCCAGCATTTT. This encodes CASTASFLGLAQPQHF.